The 3 T cell receptor beta chains given below trace back to one sample, sequenced in a study of cytomegalovirus exposure and HLA in healthy donors (dated by TCRdb to 2016 to 2017). The receptor library was made with the immunoSEQ multiplex PCR assay. A mixture of 60 forward primers for TCR Vbeta segments and 13 reverse primers for TCR Jbeta segments was used in the multiplex PCR. Entries here come from immuneACCESS through TCRdb and include only in-frame sequences with V and J called. Some clones fail to appear in such tables; in the studies checked, an unresolved V gene covers under half of the shortfall, and the cause of the remainder is unknown. For this sample there are 150,000 to 200,000 clones; roughly 85% appear just once. In total, the top ten clones hold around 15% of the sample. Input material: PBMCs. The receptors stem from a man aged 50 to 60 in good health and CMV-seropositive.

The chain employs TRBV5-1 and TRBJ1-2, with D hard to call. CDR1 and CDR2 from the germline V gene are SGHRS and YFSETQ. V was trimmed by 0 bases and J by 4 bases, leaving 7 bases between them. The CDR3 is made up of 13 amino acids. Here the CDR3 reads CASSLDSPYGYTF. CDR3 coding DNA: TGCGCCAGCAGCTTGGACAGCCCCTATGGCTACACCTTC.

The rearrangement uses TRBV5-1 and TRBJ2-5; 8 nucleotides match TRBD1. The V gene's germline CDR1 is SGHRS and CDR2 YFSETQ. The CDR3 has 19 amino acids. V shed 2 bases, J shed 2 bases, and the junction held 17 bases outside the gene matches. The DNA of the CDR3 is TGCGCCAGCAGCTTAAGTATTTTGGGCGGGACAGGCACTCAAGAGACCCAGTACTTC. This gives the protein CASSLSILGGTGTQETQYF.

This clone was counted between two and nine times. The chain combines TRBV28 with TRBJ1-5, with a weak D call TRBD1 (6 bases). CDR3 length: 13 residues. Germline loops: CDR1 MDHEN, CDR2 SYDVKM. Trimming cost V 6 bases and J 5 bases, with 11 bases left between them. The CDR3 loop is CASSLGTYQPQHF. CDR3 bases: TGTGCCAGCAGCCTCGGGACATATCAGCCCCAGCATTTT.